This T cell receptor beta chain is from a study of T cell changes during pregnancy in multiple sclerosis. Here immunoSEQ multiplex PCR was the method, and the copy in TCRdb shows in-frame clones only, minus some. Among some 39,000 clones listed, 90% to 95% were seen once. This CDR3 has 15 residues. Germline V gives CDR1 LGHNA, CDR2 YSLEER. V lost 4 bases and J 1 base, leaving 11 bases between the germline ends. The chain is built from TRBV4-3 and TRBJ1-3; a weak D match, TRBD1 (6 bases). The input for sequencing was CD4+ T cells from peripheral blood mononuclear cells, taken in the second trimester of pregnancy. The sequence came from a female donor in good health, enrolled as a control in a pregnancy study. This chain's CDR3 is CASSLGGQSGNTIYF. The CDR3 bases are TGCGCCAGCAGCCTCGGGGGGCAGTCTGGAAACACCATATATTTT.